This TCR beta chain was recorded in a study of blood T cell repertoires in COVID-19. Study background: Samples of COVID-19 (acute and convalescent) were obtained from the United States, Italy and Spain. PBMCs, B-cell-depleted T cells, or T cells provided the cDNA or gDNA that made up the material.

The data were produced by immunoSEQ multiplex PCR, yet TCRdb's version contains in-frame clones alone and is incomplete. The sample shows approximately 70,000 clones, about four fifths of them seen only once. The sample consisted of peripheral blood. This clonotype originated in a man in his sixties or seventies who had recovered from COVID-19.

The CDR3 DNA follows: TGTGCCAGCTCACCCGGGATGGACGGAGAGACCCAGTACTTC. Protein: CASSPGMDGETQYF. The chain uses TRBV18 and TRBJ2-5; D is perhaps TRBD2 (5 bases). Germline assignment: CDR1 KGHSH and CDR2 LQKENI. Trimming took off 3 bases at V and 4 bases at J, with 12 bases between the two ends. This CDR3 contains 14 residues.